A single sample gave rise to the 26 T cell receptor beta chains below, sequenced in a study of blood T cells in healthy people across ages. Combining a sample-barcoded 5' primer with a J-beta primer mix, a second PCR ran for roughly 7 to 12 cycles. TCRdb reprocessed the 5' RACE reads via MiXCR and lists one record per CDR3 protein. The table records 750,000 or so distinct CDR3 sequences, approximately 25% of them present only once. The same sample was also studied in work on T cells of mothers and their children.

Source material: blood. The receptors originated from a boy younger than 18 in good health.

In its sample, this clonotype was seen a few times. The V gene is TRBV2, the J gene TRBJ2-3; TRBD2 matches at 8 bases. From germline, CDR1 is SNHLY and CDR2 FYNNEI. There are 14 residues in the CDR3. V dropped 6 bases and J dropped 4; count of bases not matched to a gene: 6. CDR3 sequence: CASRGLDVADTQYF. The CDR3 nucleotides are TGTGCCAGCAGGGGACTAGACGTGGCAGATACGCAGTATTTT.

The chain employs TRBV3-1 and TRBJ2-3, with TRBD1 matching over 10 bases. CDR3 length equals 16 residues. V lost 5 bases to trimming and J lost 3 bases; unmatched junction nucleotides: 8. Germline values: CDR1 LGHDT, CDR2 YNNKEL (reference sequence). CDR3 DNA: TGTGCCAGCAGCAAATGGGACAGGGGCGTAACAGATACGCAGTATTTT. This translates into CASSKWDRGVTDTQYF.

CDR3 loop: CASRVSSYNEQFF. Written as DNA, the CDR3 is TGTGCCAGCAGGGTGAGCTCCTACAATGAGCAGTTCTTC. The genes are TRBV25-1 and TRBJ2-1, with D hard to call. V was shortened by 6 bases and J by 0 bases, with 6 bases between the two germline ends. The CDR3 runs 13 residues. Germline loops: CDR1 MGHDK, CDR2 SYGVNS. The whole variable domain, filled in from reference TRBV25-1 and TRBJ2-1, reads EADIYQTPRYLVIGTGKKITLECSQTMGHDKMYWYQQDPGMELHLIHYSYGVNSTEKGDLSSESTVSRIRTEHFPLTLESARPSHTSQYLCASRVSSYNEQFFGPGTRLTVL.

This clonotype was picked up a small number of times. The V call is TRBV9, the J call TRBJ2-1, with TRBD2 matching 7 bases. CDR3 length: 16 residues. The junction had 9 bases not matched to a gene; V was cut back by 4 bases and J by 2 bases. The V gene's germline CDR1 is SGDLS and CDR2 YYNGEE. The CDR3 region is CASSTSPGTTYNEQFF. The CDR3, as DNA: TGTGCCAGCAGCACCTCCCCCGGGACTACCTACAATGAGCAGTTCTTC.

The V and J genes are TRBV29-1 and TRBJ2-4; 8 nucleotides match TRBD1. This CDR3 comprises 14 residues. Germline CDR1 SQVTM, CDR2 ANQGSEA. Trimming removed 4 bases from V and 2 bases from J; junction bases left unmatched: 4. The CDR3 loop reads CSVGTGKSKNIQYF. CDR3 coding DNA: TGCAGCGTTGGGACAGGGAAATCCAAAAACATTCAGTACTTC.

The table lists this clonotype with a few counts. The chain combines TRBV9 with TRBJ2-1; 9 positions agree with TRBD2. J was trimmed by 7 bases and V by 4 bases; bases with no gene match: 12. The CDR3 runs to 16 residues. Germline V gives CDR1 SGDLS, CDR2 YYNGEE. CDR3 region: CASSLGASGIGNEQFF. The CDR3 DNA sequence: TGTGCCAGCAGCCTTGGGGCTAGCGGGATAGGGAATGAGCAGTTCTTC.

This clonotype came up a few times. The rearrangement joins TRBV12-5 to TRBJ1-1, with D unclear. In germline, CDR1 is LGHNT, CDR2 FRNRAP. This CDR3 is built from 14 residues. The V end was cut by 1 base, the J end by 6 bases, with 12 bases between. The CDR3 loop reads CASGLAGDGPEAFF. The CDR3 DNA is TGTGCTAGTGGTTTGGCCGGTGACGGTCCTGAAGCTTTCTTT.

This clonotype has only a few counts. V gene TRBV9 combines with J gene TRBJ2-7, with D possibly being TRBD1 (5 bases). Per germline, CDR1 SGDLS and CDR2 YYNGEE. This CDR3 region has 12 residues. V was shortened by 3 bases and J by 7 bases, with 11 bases between the two germline ends. The CDR3 protein is CASSAIQGEQYF. The CDR3, as DNA: TGTGCCAGCAGCGCGATCCAGGGTGAGCAGTACTTC.

V is TRBV7-8 and J is TRBJ2-6; 9 bases match TRBD1. CDR1 and CDR2 from the germline V gene are SGHVS and FQNEAQ. Trimming took 4 bases from V and 0 from J; bases not matched to a gene: 7. There are 18 residues in the CDR3. The CDR3 nucleotides read TGTGCCAGCAGCTCAGGGACAGGGATGAGCTCTGGGGCCAACGTCCTGACTTTC. As protein: CASSSGTGMSSGANVLTF. The variable domain in full, with the rest retrieved from reference TRBV7-8 and TRBJ2-6, is GAGVSQSPRYKVAKRGQDVALRCDPISGHVSLFWYQQALGQGPEFLTYFQNEAQLDKSGLPSDRFFAERPEGSVSTLKIQRTQQEDSAVYLCASSSGTGMSSGANVLTFGAGSRLTVL.

This clonotype showed up just a few times. The chain has TRBV7-9 and TRBJ1-4; TRBD1 matches at 7 bases. The germline gives CDR1 SEHNR, CDR2 FQNEAQ (reference sequence). The trim removed 8 bases at V and 5 bases at J, leaving 11 bases unmatched. This CDR3 region has 15 residues. CDR3 bases: TGTGCCAGCGCTAACCGACAGGGCCAGAATGAAAAACTGTTTTTT. This gives the protein CASANRQGQNEKLFF.

For this clonotype: At one of its ends the junction is not consistent with the germline gene, which may arise from a read error. The rearrangement links TRBV7-2 to TRBJ2-3, with 8 nucleotides matching TRBD2. The CDR3 runs 17 residues. CDR1 is SGHTA and CDR2 is FQGNSA in the germline V gene. This CDR3 reads CASSLVSSGGGRDTQYF. The CDR3 DNA sequence: TGCGCCAGCAGCTTAGTGTCCAGCGGGGGAGGGAGAGATACGCAGTATTTT.

J is TRBJ2-1 and V is TRBV14; D gene ambiguous. The CDR3 is 12 residues long. Germline assignment: CDR1 SGHDN and CDR2 FVKESK. V was trimmed by 3 bases and J by 15 bases, leaving 15 bases between them. The CDR3 DNA follows: TGTGCCAGCAGCCACCCCACACAGTCAAGGTTCTTC. Translating it yields CASSHPTQSRFF.

This chain uses TRBV15 with TRBJ2-1; D gene unclear. Germline V gene data show CDR1 as LNHNV and CDR2 as YYDKDF (reference sequence). V gave up 5 bases and J gave up 8 bases, with 16 bases separating them. The CDR3 sequence is 14 residues long. The CDR3 region has the DNA TGTGCCACCAGCCCAAAGGCCCTTTCCGATGAGCAGTTCTTC. It specifies CATSPKALSDEQFF.

In the case of this clonotype: At one end, the junction sequence differs from germline, possibly due to a read error. J is TRBJ2-3 and V is TRBV18; TRBD2 matches 9 bases. The CDR3 loop spans 18 amino acids. The germline gives CDR1 KGHSH, CDR2 LQKENI. The chain's CDR3 is CTSSRRAQRGDSTDTQYF. The CDR3 DNA follows: TGTACCAGCTCACGCAGGGCCCAGCGGGGGGACAGCACAGATACGCAGTATTTT.

The rearrangement joins TRBV7-9 to TRBJ2-5; D is ambiguous. V was trimmed by 10 bases and J by 1 base, leaving 10 bases between them. CDR3 size: 12 residues. CDR1 SEHNR and CDR2 FQNEAQ come from the germline V gene (reference sequence). The CDR3 here is CATTSPQETQYF. CDR3 in DNA: TGTGCCACCACGAGCCCCCAAGAGACCCAGTACTTC.

This clonotype has only a few counts. V usage is TRBV28 and J usage is TRBJ2-5; tentatively, D is TRBD2 (5 bases). Trimming pared 5 bases from V and 6 bases from J, leaving 16 bases between. The CDR3 covers 14 residues. Germline-derived CDR1 and CDR2 are MDHEN and SYDVKM. The CDR3 DNA is TGTGCCAGCAGTCCTCCCCGGGCGGGTAAGACCCAGTACTTC. Its translation is CASSPPRAGKTQYF.

This clonotype has at least ten counts. This chain joins TRBV7-2 and TRBJ1-5; the D gene is possibly TRBD1 (5 bases). CDR1 is SGHTA, CDR2 FQGNSA, per germline. This CDR3 contains 13 residues. Trimming took 3 bases from V and 5 from J, leaving 8 bases between them. CDR3 protein: CASSLGGYQPQHF. Written as DNA, the CDR3 is TGTGCCAGCAGCTTGGGGGGGTATCAGCCCCAGCATTTT.

V and J are TRBV10-3 and TRBJ2-1; the D call may be TRBD1 or TRBD2 (5 bases each). Deletions cut 10 bases from V and 8 bases from J, with 18 bases between. The CDR3 loop spans 13 amino acids. Germline V CDR1 and CDR2: ENHRY, SYGVKD. CDR3 in amino acids: CATGTPKRDEQFF. DNA of the CDR3: TGTGCCACCGGGACCCCCAAAAGGGATGAGCAGTTCTTC.

CDR3 loop: CASSLTTGRGNPNYGYTF. The CDR3 DNA sequence: TGTGCCAGCAGCCTAACAACGGGCAGGGGGAACCCTAACTATGGCTACACCTTC. The chain has TRBV3-1 and TRBJ1-2, with 7 bases aligning to TRBD1. This CDR3 comprises 18 residues. Germline loops: CDR1 LGHDT, CDR2 YNNKEL (reference sequence). The J segment lost 0 bases and the V segment lost 4 bases, leaving 14 bases of the junction unmatched.

This clonotype has more than one count but fewer than ten. CDR3 residues: CASSTLTSYEQYF. The CDR3 coding sequence is TGTGCCAGCAGCACCCTAACTTCCTACGAGCAGTACTTC. The V gene is TRBV6-1, the J gene TRBJ2-7; D gene ambiguous. CDR3 length equals 13 residues. Trimming left V 6 bases short and J 1 base short, with 10 bases between. Germline V CDR1 and CDR2: MNHNS, SASEGT.

This clonotype has only a few counts. This rearrangement joins TRBV9 to TRBJ1-6, with 9 bases aligning to TRBD1. With 2 bases clipped from V and 0 bases from J, the junction kept 6 bases outside the gene matches. The germline V gene encodes CDR1 SGDLS and CDR2 YYNGEE. The CDR3 covers 18 residues. Here the CDR3 DNA reads TGTGCCAGCAGCGTCGGACAGGGGTTGAGCTCCTATAATTCACCCCTCCACTTT. It is translated as CASSVGQGLSSYNSPLHF.

This clonotype showed up just a few times. The chain employs TRBV11-1 and TRBJ2-5; D is perhaps TRBD1 or TRBD2 (5 bases each). There are 20 residues in the CDR3. Trimming pared 3 bases from V and 5 bases from J, leaving 31 bases between. Germline-derived CDR1 and CDR2 are SGHAT and FQDESV (reference sequence). The CDR3 DNA is TGTGCCAGCAGCTTGAATTCCGGGACCCGGGCGTCTGGTAGACCCGAGACCCAGTACTTC. Residues: CASSLNSGTRASGRPETQYF. Full variable domain (rest looked up from reference TRBV11-1 and TRBJ2-5): EAEVAQSPRYKITEKSQAVAFWCDPISGHATLYWYRQILGQGPELLVQFQDESVVDDSQLPKDRFSAERLKGVDSTLKIQPAELGDSAMYLCASSLNSGTRASGRPETQYFGPGTRLLVL.

This clonotype was seen more than once but under ten times. The chain recombines TRBV7-9 with TRBJ2-1; 8 nucleotides line up with TRBD2. V dropped 2 bases and J dropped 7; count of bases not matched to a gene: 10. The V gene's germline CDR1 is SEHNR and CDR2 FQNEAQ (reference sequence). The CDR3 has 16 residues. The chain's CDR3 is CASSLFSGGAGNEQFF. CDR3 bases: TGTGCCAGCAGCTTATTCTCCGGGGGGGCTGGGAATGAGCAGTTCTTC.

The rearrangement uses TRBV5-1 and TRBJ2-6; D unclear. The germline CDR1 and CDR2 sequences are SGHRS and YFSETQ. Trimming left V 2 bases short and J 0 bases short, with 12 bases between. The CDR3 covers 17 residues. The CDR3 nucleotides read TGCGCCAGCAGCTTTGACACAGAAAGCTCTGGGGCCAACGTCCTGACTTTC. It codes for CASSFDTESSGANVLTF.

This clonotype was counted between two and nine times. V and J are TRBV10-3 and TRBJ2-7; D uncertain. CDR3 length: 12 residues. The germline V and J ends were trimmed by 2 bases and 0 bases, with 2 bases remaining between them. In germline, CDR1 is ENHRY, CDR2 SYGVKD. This CDR3 is CAISEPSYEQYF. CDR3 bases: TGTGCCATCAGTGAGCCCTCCTACGAGCAGTACTTC.

The gene calls are TRBV2 and TRBJ2-1; 7 positions agree with TRBD1. V trimming: 2 bases; J trimming: 0 bases; junction bases outside the gene matches: 10. The CDR3 contains 18 residues. CDR1 and CDR2 from the germline V gene are SNHLY and FYNNEI. The CDR3 here is CASSEQSWAGGSYNEQFF. In nucleotides, the CDR3 is TGTGCCAGCAGTGAACAAAGCTGGGCAGGGGGCTCCTACAATGAGCAGTTCTTC.